Listed here is a single T cell receptor (beta chain). The data were obtained in a study of blood T cell repertoires in COVID-19. In the original analysis: Reference gene primer amplification gave estimated nucleated cell counts. TCRdb's copy holds only in-frame clones and misses some; the assay was immunoSEQ multiplex PCR. Clone size and V and J calls were adopted from that table, with D and trimming inferred from the DNA. This sample yields approximately 280,000 clones, of which 70% to 90% are seen a single time; 4.5% to 5.5% belongs to the top ten. Trimming shortened V by 0 bases and J by 1 base, and 22 bases separated the two germline ends. The germline CDR1 and CDR2 sequences are MDHEN and SYDVKM. The CDR3 has 20 amino acids.

This clonotype originated in a man aged 50-59 years with active or convalescent COVID-19. V usage is TRBV28 and J usage is TRBJ1-5, with a possible D match to TRBD1 (6 bases). Sequenced material: peripheral blood. This CDR3 is CASSLWRPGTPKGSNQPQHF. In DNA form, the CDR3 reads TGTGCCAGCAGTTTATGGCGCCCCGGGACACCTAAAGGGAGCAATCAGCCCCAGCATTTT. The full variable domain, completed using reference TRBV28 and TRBJ1-5, is DVKVTQSSRYLVKRTGEKVFLECVQDMDHENMFWYRQDPGLGLRLIYFSYDVKMKEKGDIPEGYSVSREKKERFSLILESASTNQTSMYLCASSLWRPGTPKGSNQPQHFGDGTRLSIL.